This T cell receptor beta chain stems from a study of blood T cell repertoires in COVID-19. As for the study in general: In each case, the material was cDNA or gDNA derived from T cells, B-cell-depleted T cells, or PBMCs.

Here immunoSEQ multiplex PCR was the method, and the copy in TCRdb shows in-frame clones only, minus some. The table records hundreds of thousands of clones, 70% to 90% of them present only once. The CDR3 length is 12 residues. CDR1 and CDR2 (germline): GTSNPN, SVGIG (reference sequence). V lost 2 bases to trimming and J lost 5 bases, with 9 bases between them. This sequence originates from a woman aged 25-40 years with active or convalescent COVID-19. The sequenced sample was peripheral blood. The rearrangement links TRBV30 to TRBJ2-5; maybe TRBD2 (5 bases). As DNA, the CDR3 is TGTGCCTGGAGTTTGGGAGCTGAGACCCAGTACTTC. This sequence encodes CAWSLGAETQYF.